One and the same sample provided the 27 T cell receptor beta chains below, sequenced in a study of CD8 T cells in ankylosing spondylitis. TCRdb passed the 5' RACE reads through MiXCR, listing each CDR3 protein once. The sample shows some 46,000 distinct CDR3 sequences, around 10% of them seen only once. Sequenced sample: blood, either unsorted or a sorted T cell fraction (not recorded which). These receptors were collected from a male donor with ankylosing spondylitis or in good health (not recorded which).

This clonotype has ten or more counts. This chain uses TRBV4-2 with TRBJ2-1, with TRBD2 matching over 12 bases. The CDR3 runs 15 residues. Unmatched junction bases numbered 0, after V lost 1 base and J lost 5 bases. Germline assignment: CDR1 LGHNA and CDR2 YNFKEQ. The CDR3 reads CASSQGLAGDNEQFF. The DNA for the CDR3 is TGTGCCAGCAGCCAAGGACTAGCGGGGGACAATGAGCAGTTCTTC.

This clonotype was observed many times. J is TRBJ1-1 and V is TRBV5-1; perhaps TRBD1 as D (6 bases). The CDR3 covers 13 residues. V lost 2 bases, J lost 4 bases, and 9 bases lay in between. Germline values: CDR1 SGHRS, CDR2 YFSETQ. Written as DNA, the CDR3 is TGCGCCAGCAGCTTACAGGGCTTCACTGAAGCTTTCTTT. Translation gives CASSLQGFTEAFF.

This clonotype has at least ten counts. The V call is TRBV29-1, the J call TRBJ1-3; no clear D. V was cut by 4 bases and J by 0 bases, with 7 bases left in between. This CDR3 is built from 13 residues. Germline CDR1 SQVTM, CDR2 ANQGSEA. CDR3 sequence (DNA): TGCAGCGTTGCTGAGAGCTCTGGAAACACCATATATTTT. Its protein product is CSVAESSGNTIYF.

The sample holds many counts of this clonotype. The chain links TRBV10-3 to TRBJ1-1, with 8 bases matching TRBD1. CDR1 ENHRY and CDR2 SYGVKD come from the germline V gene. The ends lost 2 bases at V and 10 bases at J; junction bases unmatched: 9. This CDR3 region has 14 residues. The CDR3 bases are TGTGCCATCAGTGAGCCAGGGGGCCCCCGTCCAGCTTTCTTT. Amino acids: CAISEPGGPRPAFF.

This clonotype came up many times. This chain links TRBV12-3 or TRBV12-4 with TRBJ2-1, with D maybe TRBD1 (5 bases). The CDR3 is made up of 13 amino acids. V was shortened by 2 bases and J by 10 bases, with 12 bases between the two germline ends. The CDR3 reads CASSLWVGAEQFF. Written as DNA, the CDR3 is TGTGCCAGCAGTTTATGGGTTGGGGCAGAGCAGTTCTTC.

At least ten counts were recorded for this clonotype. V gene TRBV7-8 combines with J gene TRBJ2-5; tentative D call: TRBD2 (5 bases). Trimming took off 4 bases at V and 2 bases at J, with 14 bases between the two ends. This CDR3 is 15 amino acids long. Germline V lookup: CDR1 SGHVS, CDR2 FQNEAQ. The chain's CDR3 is CASSSEVRGQETQYF. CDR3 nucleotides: TGTGCCAGCAGCTCCGAAGTTCGGGGTCAAGAGACCCAGTACTTC.

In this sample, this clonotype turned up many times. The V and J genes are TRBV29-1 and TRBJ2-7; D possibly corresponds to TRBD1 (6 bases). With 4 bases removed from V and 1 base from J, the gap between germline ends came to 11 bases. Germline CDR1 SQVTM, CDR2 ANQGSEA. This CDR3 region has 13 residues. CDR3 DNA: TGCAGCGTTGGACCGACAGGTTCCTACGAGCAGTACTTC. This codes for CSVGPTGSYEQYF.

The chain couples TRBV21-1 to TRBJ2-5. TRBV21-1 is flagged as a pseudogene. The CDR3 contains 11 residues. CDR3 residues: CASLPDKNQYF. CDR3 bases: TGTGCCAGCCTACCAGACAAGAACCAGTACTTC.

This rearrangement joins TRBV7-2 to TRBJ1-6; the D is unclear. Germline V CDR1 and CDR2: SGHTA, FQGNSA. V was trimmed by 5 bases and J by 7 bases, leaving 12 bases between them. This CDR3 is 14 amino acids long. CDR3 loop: CASSLTARNSPLHF. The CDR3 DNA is TGTGCCAGCAGCCTAACTGCTCGGAATTCACCCCTCCACTTT.

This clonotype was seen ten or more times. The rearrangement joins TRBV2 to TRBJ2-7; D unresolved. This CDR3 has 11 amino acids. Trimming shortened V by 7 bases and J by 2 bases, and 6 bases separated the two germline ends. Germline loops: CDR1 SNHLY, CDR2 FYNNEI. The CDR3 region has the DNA TGTGCCAGCACCCAGACCTACGAGCAGTACTTC. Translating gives CASTQTYEQYF. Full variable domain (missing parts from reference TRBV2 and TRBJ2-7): EPEVTQTPSHQVTQMGQEVILRCVPISNHLYFYWYRQILGQKVEFLVSFYNNEISEKSEIFDDQFSVERPDGSNFTLKIRSTKLEDSAMYFCASTQTYEQYFGPGTRLTVT.

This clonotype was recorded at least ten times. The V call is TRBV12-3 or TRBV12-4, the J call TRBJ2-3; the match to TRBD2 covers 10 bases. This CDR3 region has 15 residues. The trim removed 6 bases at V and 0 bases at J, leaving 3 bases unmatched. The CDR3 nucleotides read TGTGCCAGCAGAAAAGCGGGGGGGAGCACAGATACGCAGTATTTT. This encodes CASRKAGGSTDTQYF.

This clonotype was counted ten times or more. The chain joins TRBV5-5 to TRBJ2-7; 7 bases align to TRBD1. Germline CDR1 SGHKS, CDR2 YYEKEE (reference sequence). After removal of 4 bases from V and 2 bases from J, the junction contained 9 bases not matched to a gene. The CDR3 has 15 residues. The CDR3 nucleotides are TGTGCCAGCAGCGTTCGGGAAGACAGGGCCTACGAGCAGTACTTC. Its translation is CASSVREDRAYEQYF.

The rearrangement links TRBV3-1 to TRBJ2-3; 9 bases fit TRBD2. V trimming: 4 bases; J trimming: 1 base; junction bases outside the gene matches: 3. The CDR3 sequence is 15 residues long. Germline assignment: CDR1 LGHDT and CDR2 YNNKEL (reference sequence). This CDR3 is CASSPQRGGTDTQYF. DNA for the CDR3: TGTGCCAGCAGCCCCCAGCGGGGGGGCACAGATACGCAGTATTTT.

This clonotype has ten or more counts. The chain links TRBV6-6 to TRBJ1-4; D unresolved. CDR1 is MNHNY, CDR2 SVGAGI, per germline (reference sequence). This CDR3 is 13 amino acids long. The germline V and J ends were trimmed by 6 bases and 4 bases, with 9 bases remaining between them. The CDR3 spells CASRPRLNEKLFF. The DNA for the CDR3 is TGTGCCAGCAGACCACGGCTTAATGAAAAACTGTTTTTT.

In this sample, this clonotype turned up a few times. The CDR3 bases are TGTGCCAGCAGCCCCGGGACCGGGCACAGTCAGCCCCAGCATTTT. It is translated as CASSPGTGHSQPQHF. This chain links TRBV11-2 with TRBJ1-5; D may be TRBD1 (5 bases). The germline gives CDR1 SGHAT, CDR2 FQNNGV. The V end was cut by 5 bases, the J end by 6 bases, with 17 bases between. The CDR3 length is 15 residues.

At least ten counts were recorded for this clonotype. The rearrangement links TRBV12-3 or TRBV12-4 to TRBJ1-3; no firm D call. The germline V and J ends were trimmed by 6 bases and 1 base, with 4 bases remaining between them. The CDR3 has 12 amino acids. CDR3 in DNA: TGTGCCAGCAGCCCTTCTGGAAACACCATATATTTT. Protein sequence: CASSPSGNTIYF.

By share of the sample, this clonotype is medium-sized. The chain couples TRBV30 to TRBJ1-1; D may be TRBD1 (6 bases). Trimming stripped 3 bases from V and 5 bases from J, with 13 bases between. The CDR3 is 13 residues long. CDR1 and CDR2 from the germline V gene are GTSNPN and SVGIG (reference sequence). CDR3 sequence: CAWSPTGLTEAFF. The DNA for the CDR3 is TGTGCCTGGAGCCCTACAGGGTTAACTGAAGCTTTCTTT. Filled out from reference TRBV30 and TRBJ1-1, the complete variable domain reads SQTIHQWPATLVQPVGSPLSLECTVEGTSNPNLYWYRQAAGRGLQLLFYSVGIGQISSEVPQNLSASRPQDRQFILSSKKLLLSDSGFYLCAWSPTGLTEAFFGQGTRLTVV.

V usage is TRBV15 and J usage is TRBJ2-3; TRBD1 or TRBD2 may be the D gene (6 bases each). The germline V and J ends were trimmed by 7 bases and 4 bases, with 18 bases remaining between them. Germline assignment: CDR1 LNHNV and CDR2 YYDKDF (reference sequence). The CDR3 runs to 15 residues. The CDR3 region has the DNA TGTGCCACCACCTTGGGACCAGGGGAGGCAGATACGCAGTATTTT. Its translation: CATTLGPGEADTQYF.

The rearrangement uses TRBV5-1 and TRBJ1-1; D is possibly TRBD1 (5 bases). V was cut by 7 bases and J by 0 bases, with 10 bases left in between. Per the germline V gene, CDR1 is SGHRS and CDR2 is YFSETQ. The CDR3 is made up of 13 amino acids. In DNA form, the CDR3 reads TGCGCCAGCGGACATAACATGAACACTGAAGCTTTCTTT. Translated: CASGHNMNTEAFF.

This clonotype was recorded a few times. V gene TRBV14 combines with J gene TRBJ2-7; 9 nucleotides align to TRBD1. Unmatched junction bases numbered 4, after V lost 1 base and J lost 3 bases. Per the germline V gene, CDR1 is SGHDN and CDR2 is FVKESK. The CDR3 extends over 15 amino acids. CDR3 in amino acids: CASSQGATGGYEQYF. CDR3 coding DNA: TGTGCCAGCAGCCAAGGAGCGACAGGGGGCTACGAGCAGTACTTC. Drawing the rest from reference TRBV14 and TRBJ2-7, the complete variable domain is EAGVTQFPSHSVIEKGQTVTLRCDPISGHDNLYWYRRVMGKEIKFLLHFVKESKQDESGMPNNRFLAERTGGTYSTLKVQPAELEDSGVYFCASSQGATGGYEQYFGPGTRLTVT.

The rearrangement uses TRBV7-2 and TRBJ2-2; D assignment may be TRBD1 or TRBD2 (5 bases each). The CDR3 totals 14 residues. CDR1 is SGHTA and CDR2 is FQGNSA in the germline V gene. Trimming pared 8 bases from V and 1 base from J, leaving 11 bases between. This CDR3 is CASSRGKNTGELFF. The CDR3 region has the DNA TGTGCCAGCTCACGGGGCAAGAACACCGGGGAGCTGTTTTTT.

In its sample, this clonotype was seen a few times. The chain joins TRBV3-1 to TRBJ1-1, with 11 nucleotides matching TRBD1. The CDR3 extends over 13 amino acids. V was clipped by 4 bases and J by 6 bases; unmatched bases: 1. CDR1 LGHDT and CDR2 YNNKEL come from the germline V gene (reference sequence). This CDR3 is CASSRDRGAEAFF. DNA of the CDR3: TGTGCCAGCAGCCGGGACAGGGGGGCTGAAGCTTTCTTT. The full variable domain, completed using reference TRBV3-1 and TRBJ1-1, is DTAVSQTPKYLVTQMGNDKSIKCEQNLGHDTMYWYKQDSKKFLKIMFSYNNKELIINETVPNRFSPKSPDKAHLNLHINSLELGDSAVYFCASSRDRGAEAFFGQGTRLTVV.

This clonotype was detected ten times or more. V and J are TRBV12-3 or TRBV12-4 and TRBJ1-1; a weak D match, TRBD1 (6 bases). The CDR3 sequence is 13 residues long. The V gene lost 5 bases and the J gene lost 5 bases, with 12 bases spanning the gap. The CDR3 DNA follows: TGTGCCAGCAGTGGGGGCCGAGGAACTGAAGCTTTCTTT. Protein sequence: CASSGGRGTEAFF.

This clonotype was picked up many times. CDR3 loop: CASSFGGPEGHEQFF. The CDR3, as DNA: TGTGCCAGCAGTTTTGGGGGCCCTGAGGGGCATGAGCAGTTCTTC. The genes are TRBV12-3 or TRBV12-4 and TRBJ2-1; D is perhaps TRBD1 (6 bases). The CDR3 covers 15 residues. The V end was cut by 3 bases, the J end by 8 bases, with 17 bases between.

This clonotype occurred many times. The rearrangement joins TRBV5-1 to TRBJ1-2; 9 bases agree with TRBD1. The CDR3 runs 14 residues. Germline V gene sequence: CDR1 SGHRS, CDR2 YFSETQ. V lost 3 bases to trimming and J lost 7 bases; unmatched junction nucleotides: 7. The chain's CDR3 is CASSSDRGRIGYTF. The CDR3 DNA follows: TGCGCCAGCAGCTCGGACAGGGGACGCATTGGCTACACCTTC. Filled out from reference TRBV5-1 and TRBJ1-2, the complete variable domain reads KAGVTQTPRYLIKTRGQQVTLSCSPISGHRSVSWYQQTPGQGLQFLFEYFSETQRNKGNFPGRFSGRQFSNSRSEMNVSTLELGDSALYLCASSSDRGRIGYTFGSGTRLTVV.

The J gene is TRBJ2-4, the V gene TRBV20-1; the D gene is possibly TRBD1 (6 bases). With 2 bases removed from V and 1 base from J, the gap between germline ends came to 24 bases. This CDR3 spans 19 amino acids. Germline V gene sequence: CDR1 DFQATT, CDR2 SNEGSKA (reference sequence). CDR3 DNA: TGCAGTGCTAGACCTTCCGGGACACGGGTGATTTCGGCCAAAAACATTCAGTACTTC. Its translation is CSARPSGTRVISAKNIQYF.

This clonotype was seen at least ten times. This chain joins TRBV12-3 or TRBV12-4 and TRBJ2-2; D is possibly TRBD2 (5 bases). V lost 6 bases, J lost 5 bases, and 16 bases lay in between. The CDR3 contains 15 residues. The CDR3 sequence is CASSPSPEGTGELFF. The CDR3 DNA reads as TGTGCCAGCAGCCCTTCCCCCGAGGGAACCGGGGAGCTGTTTTTT.